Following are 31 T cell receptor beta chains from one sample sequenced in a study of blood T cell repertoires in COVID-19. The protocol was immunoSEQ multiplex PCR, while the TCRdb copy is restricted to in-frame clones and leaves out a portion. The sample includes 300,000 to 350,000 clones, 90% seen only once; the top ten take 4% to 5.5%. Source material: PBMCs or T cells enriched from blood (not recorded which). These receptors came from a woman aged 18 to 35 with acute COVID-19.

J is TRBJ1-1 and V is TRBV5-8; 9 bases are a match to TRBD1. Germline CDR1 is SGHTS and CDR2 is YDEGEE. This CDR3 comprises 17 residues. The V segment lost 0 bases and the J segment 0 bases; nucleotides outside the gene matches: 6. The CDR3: CASSLGQGGVMNTEAFF. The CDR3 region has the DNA TGTGCCAGCAGCTTGGGACAGGGGGGAGTCATGAACACTGAAGCTTTCTTT.

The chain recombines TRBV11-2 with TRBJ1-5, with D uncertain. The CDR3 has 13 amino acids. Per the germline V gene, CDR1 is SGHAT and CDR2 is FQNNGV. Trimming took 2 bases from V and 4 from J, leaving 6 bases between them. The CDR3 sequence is CASSLSQNQPQHF. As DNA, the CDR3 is TGTGCCAGCAGCTTAAGTCAGAATCAGCCCCAGCATTTT.

The CDR3 DNA sequence: TGTGCCAGCAGCTCCACTAGGGCTGAGCAGTTCTTC. It translates to CASSSTRAEQFF. The rearrangement joins TRBV7-2 to TRBJ2-1, with D perhaps TRBD2 (5 bases). This CDR3 is 12 amino acids long. Trimming removed 4 bases at V and 9 bases at J, with 10 bases between. Looked up from germline, CDR1 is SGHTA and CDR2 is FQGNSA.

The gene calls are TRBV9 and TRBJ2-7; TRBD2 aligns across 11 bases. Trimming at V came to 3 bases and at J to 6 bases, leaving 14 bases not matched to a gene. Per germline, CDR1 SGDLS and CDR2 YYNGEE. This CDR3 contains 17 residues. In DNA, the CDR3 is TGTGCCAGCAGCGCAGACCTACTAGCGGGAGCCCTAGGCGAGCAGTACTTC. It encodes CASSADLLAGALGEQYF.

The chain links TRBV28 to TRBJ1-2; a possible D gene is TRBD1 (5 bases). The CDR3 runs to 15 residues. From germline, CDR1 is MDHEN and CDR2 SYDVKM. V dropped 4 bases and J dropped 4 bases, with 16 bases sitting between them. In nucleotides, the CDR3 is TGTGCCAGCAGTTATATACGCGGGACCGCCTATGGCTACACCTTC. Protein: CASSYIRGTAYGYTF.

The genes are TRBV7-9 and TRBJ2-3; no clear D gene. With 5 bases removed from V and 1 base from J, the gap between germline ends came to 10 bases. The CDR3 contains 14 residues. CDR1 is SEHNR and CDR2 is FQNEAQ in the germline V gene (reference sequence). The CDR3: CASSLSTGTDTQYF. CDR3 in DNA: TGTGCCAGCAGCCTCTCGACTGGCACAGATACGCAGTATTTT.

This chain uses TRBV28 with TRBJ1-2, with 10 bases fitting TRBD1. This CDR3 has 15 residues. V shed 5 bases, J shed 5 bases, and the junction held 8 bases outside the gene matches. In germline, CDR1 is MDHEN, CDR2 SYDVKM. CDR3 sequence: CASSPGDRGGYGYTF. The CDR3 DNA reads TGTGCCAGCAGTCCAGGGGACAGGGGTGGGTATGGCTACACCTTC.

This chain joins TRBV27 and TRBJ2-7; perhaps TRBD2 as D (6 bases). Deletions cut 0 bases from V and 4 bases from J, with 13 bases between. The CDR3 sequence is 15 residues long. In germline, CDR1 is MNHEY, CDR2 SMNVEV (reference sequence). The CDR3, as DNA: TGTGCCAGCAGTTTATCGGGGGGAGCGGGTTACGAGCAGTACTTC. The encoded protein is CASSLSGGAGYEQYF.

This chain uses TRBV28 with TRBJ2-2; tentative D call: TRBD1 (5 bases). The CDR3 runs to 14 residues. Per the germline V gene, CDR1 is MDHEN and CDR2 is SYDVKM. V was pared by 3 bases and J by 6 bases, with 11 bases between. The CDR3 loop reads CASSFQGRAGELFF. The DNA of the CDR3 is TGTGCCAGCAGTTTCCAGGGAAGGGCCGGGGAGCTGTTTTTT.

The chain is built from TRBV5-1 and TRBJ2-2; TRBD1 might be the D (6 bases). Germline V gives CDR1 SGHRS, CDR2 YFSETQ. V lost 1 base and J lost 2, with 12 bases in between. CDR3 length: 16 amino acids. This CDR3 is CASSLLAGENTGELFF. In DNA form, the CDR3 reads TGCGCCAGCAGCTTGTTGGCAGGGGAAAACACCGGGGAGCTGTTTTTT.

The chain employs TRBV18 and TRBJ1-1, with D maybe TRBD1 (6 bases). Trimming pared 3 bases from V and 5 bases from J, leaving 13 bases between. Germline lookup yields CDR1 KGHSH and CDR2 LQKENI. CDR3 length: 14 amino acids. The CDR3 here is CASSPTGGATEAFF. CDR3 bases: TGTGCCAGCTCACCCACCGGGGGGGCGACTGAAGCTTTCTTT.

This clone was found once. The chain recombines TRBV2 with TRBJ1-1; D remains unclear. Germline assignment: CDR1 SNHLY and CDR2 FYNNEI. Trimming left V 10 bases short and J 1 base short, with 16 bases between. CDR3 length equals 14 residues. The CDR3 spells CATGFQNRNTEAFF. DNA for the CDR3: TGTGCCACCGGTTTCCAAAATCGGAACACTGAAGCTTTCTTT.

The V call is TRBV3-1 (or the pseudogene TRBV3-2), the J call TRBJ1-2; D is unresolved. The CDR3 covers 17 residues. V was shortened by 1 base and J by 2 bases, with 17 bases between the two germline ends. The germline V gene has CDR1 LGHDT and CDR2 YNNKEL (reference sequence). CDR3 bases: TGTGCCAGCAGCCAAGTATCAGGACTCCGGGCCAACTATGGCTACACCTTC. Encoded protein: CASSQVSGLRANYGYTF.

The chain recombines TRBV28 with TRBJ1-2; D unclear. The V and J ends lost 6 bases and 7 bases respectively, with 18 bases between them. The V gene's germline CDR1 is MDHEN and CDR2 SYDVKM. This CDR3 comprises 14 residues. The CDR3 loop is CASSMALTPPGYTF. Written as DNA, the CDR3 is TGTGCCAGCAGCATGGCCCTTACGCCACCTGGCTACACCTTC.

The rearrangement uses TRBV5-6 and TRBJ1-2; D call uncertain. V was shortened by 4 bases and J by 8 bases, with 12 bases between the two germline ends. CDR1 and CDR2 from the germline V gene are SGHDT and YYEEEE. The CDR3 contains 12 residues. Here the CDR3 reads CASSPGAGGYTF. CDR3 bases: TGTGCCAGCAGCCCGGGAGCGGGGGGCTACACCTTC. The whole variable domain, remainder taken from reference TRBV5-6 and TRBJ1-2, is DAGVTQSPTHLIKTRGQQVTLRCSPKSGHDTVSWYQQALGQGPQFIFQYYEEEERQRGNFPDRFSGHQFPNYSSELNVNALLLGDSALYLCASSPGAGGYTFGSGTRLTVV.

DNA for the CDR3: TGCGCCAGCAGCTTGTTGGGGGCGTACACCGGGGAGCTGTTTTTT. Translating it yields CASSLLGAYTGELFF. V usage is TRBV5-1 and J usage is TRBJ2-2, with D perhaps TRBD1 (6 bases). The CDR3 is made up of 15 amino acids. The germline V gene encodes CDR1 SGHRS and CDR2 YFSETQ. Trimming removed 1 base from V and 3 bases from J, with 10 bases in between.

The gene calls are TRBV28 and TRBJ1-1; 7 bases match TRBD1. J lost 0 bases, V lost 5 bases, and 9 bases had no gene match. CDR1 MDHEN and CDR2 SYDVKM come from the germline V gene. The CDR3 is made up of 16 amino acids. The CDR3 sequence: CASSPSTGQLNTEAFF. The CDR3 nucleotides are TGTGCCAGCAGTCCCTCGACAGGGCAGTTGAACACTGAAGCTTTCTTT.

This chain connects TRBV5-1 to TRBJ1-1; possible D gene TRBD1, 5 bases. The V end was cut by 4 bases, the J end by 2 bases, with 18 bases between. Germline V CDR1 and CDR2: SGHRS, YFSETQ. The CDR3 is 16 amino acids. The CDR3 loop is CASSSPWGRSNTEAFF. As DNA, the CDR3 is TGCGCCAGCAGCAGCCCCTGGGGCAGGAGTAACACTGAAGCTTTCTTT.

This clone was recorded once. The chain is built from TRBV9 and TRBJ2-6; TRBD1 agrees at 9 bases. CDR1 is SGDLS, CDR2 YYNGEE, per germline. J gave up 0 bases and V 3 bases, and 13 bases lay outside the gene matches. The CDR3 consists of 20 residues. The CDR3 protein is CASSANILGQGTSGANVLTF. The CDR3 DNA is TGTGCCAGCAGCGCCAACATCTTGGGACAGGGTACCTCTGGGGCCAACGTCCTGACTTTC.

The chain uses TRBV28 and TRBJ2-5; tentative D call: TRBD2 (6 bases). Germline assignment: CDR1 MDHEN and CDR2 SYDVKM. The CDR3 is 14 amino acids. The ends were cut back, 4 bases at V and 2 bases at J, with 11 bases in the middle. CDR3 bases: TGTGCCAGCAGTTCCCGGGACTGGCAAGAGACCCAGTACTTC. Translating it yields CASSSRDWQETQYF.

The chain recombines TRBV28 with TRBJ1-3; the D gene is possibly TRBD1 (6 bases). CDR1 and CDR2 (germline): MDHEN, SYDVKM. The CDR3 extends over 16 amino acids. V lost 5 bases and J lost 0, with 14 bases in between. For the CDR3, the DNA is TGTGCCAGCAGTCAAACCCTGGACAGCTCTGGAAACACCATATATTTT. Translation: CASSQTLDSSGNTIYF.

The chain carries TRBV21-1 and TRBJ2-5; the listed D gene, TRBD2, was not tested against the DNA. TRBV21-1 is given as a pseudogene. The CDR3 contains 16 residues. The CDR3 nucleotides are TGTGCCAGCAGCCGGAGGGGCGGGAGGGCCTTGGAGACCCAGTACTTC. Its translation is CASSRRGGRALETQYF.

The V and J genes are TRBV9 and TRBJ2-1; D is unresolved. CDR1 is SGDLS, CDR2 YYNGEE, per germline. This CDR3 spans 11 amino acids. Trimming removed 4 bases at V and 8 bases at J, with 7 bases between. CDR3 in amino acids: CASSQDYEQFF. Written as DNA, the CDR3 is TGTGCCAGCAGCCAAGACTATGAGCAGTTCTTC.

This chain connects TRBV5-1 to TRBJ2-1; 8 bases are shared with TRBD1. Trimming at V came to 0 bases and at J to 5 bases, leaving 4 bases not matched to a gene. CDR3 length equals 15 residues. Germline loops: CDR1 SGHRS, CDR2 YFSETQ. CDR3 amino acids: CASSLGQGTHNEQFF. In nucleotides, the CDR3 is TGCGCCAGCAGCTTGGGACAGGGGACCCACAATGAGCAGTTCTTC.

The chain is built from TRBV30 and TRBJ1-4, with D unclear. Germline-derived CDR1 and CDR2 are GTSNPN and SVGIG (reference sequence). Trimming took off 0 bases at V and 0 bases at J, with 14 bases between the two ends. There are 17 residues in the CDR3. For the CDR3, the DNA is TGTGCCTGGAGTGTTGGGCAGTACTCTTCAACTAATGAAAAACTGTTTTTT. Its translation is CAWSVGQYSSTNEKLFF.

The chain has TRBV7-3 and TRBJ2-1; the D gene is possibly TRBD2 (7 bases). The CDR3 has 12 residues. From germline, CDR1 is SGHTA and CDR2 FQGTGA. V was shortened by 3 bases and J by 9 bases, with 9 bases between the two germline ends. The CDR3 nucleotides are TGTGCCAGCAGCTTTAGGGGGGGTGAGCAGTTCTTC. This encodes CASSFRGGEQFF.

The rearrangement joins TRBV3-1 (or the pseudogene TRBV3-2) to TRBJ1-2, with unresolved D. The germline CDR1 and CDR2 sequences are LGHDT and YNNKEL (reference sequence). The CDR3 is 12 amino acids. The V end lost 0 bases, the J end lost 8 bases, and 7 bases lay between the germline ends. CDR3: CASSQERVGYTF. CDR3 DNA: TGTGCCAGCAGCCAAGAGCGGGTCGGCTACACCTTC.

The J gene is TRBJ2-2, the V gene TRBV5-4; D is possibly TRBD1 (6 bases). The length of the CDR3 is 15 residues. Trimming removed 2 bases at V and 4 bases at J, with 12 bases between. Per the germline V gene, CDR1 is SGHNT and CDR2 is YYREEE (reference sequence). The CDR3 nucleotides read TGTGCCAGCAGCTTTGGTTCAGGGGCCACCGGGGAGCTGTTTTTT. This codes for CASSFGSGATGELFF.

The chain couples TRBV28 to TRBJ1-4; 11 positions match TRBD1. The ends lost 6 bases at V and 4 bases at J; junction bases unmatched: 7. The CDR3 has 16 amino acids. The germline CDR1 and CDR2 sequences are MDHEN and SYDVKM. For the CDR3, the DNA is TGTGCCAGCAGAGGACAGGGGGCGGTTAATAATGAAAAACTGTTTTTT. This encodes CASRGQGAVNNEKLFF.

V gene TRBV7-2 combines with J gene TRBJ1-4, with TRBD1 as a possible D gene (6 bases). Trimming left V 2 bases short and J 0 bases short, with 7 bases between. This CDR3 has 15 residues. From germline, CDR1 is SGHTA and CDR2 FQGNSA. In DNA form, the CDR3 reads TGTGCCAGCAGCTTAAGGACAGCAACTAATGAAAAACTGTTTTTT. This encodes CASSLRTATNEKLFF. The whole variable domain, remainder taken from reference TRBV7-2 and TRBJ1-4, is GAGVSQSPSNKVTEKGKDVELRCDPISGHTALYWYRQSLGQGLEFLIYFQGNSAPDKSGLPSDRFSAERTGGSVSTLTIQRTQQEDSAVYLCASSLRTATNEKLFFGSGTQLSVL.

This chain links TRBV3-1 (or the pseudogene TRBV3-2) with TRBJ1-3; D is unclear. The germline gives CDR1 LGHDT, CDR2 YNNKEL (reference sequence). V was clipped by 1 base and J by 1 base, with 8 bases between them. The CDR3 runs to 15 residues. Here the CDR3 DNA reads TGTGCCAGCAGCCAAGCGAGTTCTTCTGGAAACACCATATATTTT. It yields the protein CASSQASSSGNTIYF.